The entry that follows covers one T cell receptor (beta chain) sequence. This receptor's antigen is unknown. The sample holds no much larger clone one base away, and base qualities are not on file. The data are from a study of cytomegalovirus exposure and HLA in healthy donors (dated by TCRdb to the late 2010s). Background for the entire study: In an earlier analysis of under 600 of the donors, about 260 Gb of sequence data and 90 million to 130 million unique TCR beta sequences from roughly 190 million T cells were reported. Using immunosequencing, the study profiled T cell repertoires from around 680 subjects and related those repertoires to cytomegalovirus serostatus. In an earlier analysis of 587 of the donors, high-throughput TCR beta sequencing was used to judge whether each TCR beta V gene segment behaved as functional or pseudogenic. In a later genetic analysis, genome-wide SNP genotypes for about 60% of the 666 donors were used, and that subset was treated as a discovery cohort. The genetic ancestry cluster associated with self-reported Caucasian donors included around 76% of the roughly 400 genotyped donors. A separate validation cohort of roughly 130 different subjects was used in addition to the roughly 700-subject first cohort. Across approximately 400 genotyped donors of the cohort, an average of roughly 230,000 unique TCR beta nucleotide sequences per donor were sequenced, and roughly 18% of those sequences were non-productive. Rather than using new phenotypic data, the later analysis identified candidate immune exposures from TCR beta sequences and from how often those sequences occurred across donors. Because of strong linkage in the cohort, 5 or 6 DR-DQ haplotypes were treated as single units for association and clustering. High-throughput TCR immunosequencing, statistical association of individual TCRs with disease status, and machine learning were combined to predict cytomegalovirus infection status. HLA typing included class I and class II loci at four-digit resolution. The study aimed to test whether signatures of past pathogen exposure could be identified by cataloging public T cell receptors. A later analysis re-examined previously published TCR beta repertoires from more than 650 donors and added high-resolution HLA genotyping to investigate patterns of TCR occurrence. Donor age, sex, ethnicity and CMV serostatus were compiled together with the repertoire data. All discovery cohort repertoires had been generated using a single sequencing platform. The number of typed donors differed by locus: roughly 629-640 for A, B, C, DRB1 and DQB1; 500 to 550 for DQA1; 600 to 610 for DPA1; and about 450 for DPB1. About 300 gigabases of sequencing data and approximately 85 million unique TCR sequences were included in an early release covering around 650 HLA-typed donors.

The library was generated by the immunoSEQ multiplex PCR assay. A mixture of 60 forward primers for TCR Vbeta segments and 13 reverse primers for TCR Jbeta segments was used in the multiplex PCR. The CDR3 region of rearranged TCR beta genes was amplified from genomic DNA with a multiplex PCR assay. The amplified TCR beta libraries were sequenced on the Illumina HiSeq System as 87-base-pair reads. On the study's bioinformatics: Across the 600 to 700 repertoires, a later analysis counted 80 million or so unique TCR beta chains, approximately 10 million of which were shared by at least two donors. Raw reads were error-corrected and collapsed into unique sequences with a nearest-neighbor algorithm that merged closely related sequences to remove PCR and sequencing errors. V, D and J gene segments were assigned by aligning CDR3 sequences to IMGT reference sequences. For a sequence to be retained, at least a six-nucleotide match to both a V gene segment and a J gene segment was required. Rearrangements were classified as productive when the CDR3 lacked stop codons and remained in frame with V and J, and all other rearrangements were classified as non-productive. CDR3 was defined according to IMGT convention as the region running from the second conserved V-encoded cysteine to the conserved J-encoded phenylalanine. The earlier analysis of roughly 590 of the donors excluded any sequence lacking an unambiguous match to a single V gene segment. In an earlier analysis of some 590 of the donors, a V segment was called functional when productive rearrangements were above 56.7%, and segregating when the standard deviation between donors exceeded 5%. A statistical classification framework was built to diagnose cytomegalovirus status from the catalog of TCR beta chain sequences. In a later analysis, V and J genes were assigned by comparing TCR nucleotide sequences against IMGT/GENE-DB human TR gene sequences. The TCRdist pipeline was used in a later analysis to assign CDR3 sequences and most-parsimonious VDJ recombination scenarios. In a later analysis, every TCR beta chain was defined by the combination of its CDR3 amino acid sequence and its V-gene family, and reads without a unique V-gene family were dropped. A later analysis removed 500 to 650 highly shared, low-generation-probability nucleotide sequences to deal with suspected cross-contamination and a sequencing artifact. For each public chain, a later analysis derived a clonal expansion index from normalized ranks of inferred template counts within each repertoire. A later analysis computed generation probabilities with a VDJ recombination model fitted to out-of-frame rearrangements, and checked the results against IGoR. Hypergeometric tests were used in a later analysis to score TCR-TCR, TCR-HLA and TCR-CMV co-occurrence, with a repertoire-size bias correction applied to the TCR pairs. In a later analysis, false discovery rates were estimated by permuting HLA or CMV assignments 20 times. In a later analysis, co-occurring TCRs were grouped with DBSCAN, and TCRdist sequence similarity was added when clustering was performed within HLA-allele-positive subsets. Co-occurrence clustering excluded repertoires with fewer than 30,000 or more than 120,000 public chains, plus five with anomalous nucleotide sharing. The clones in this table, taken by TCRdb from immuneACCESS, are in-frame only. Not every clone is retained; where verified, under half of the shortfall comes from an unresolved V gene, and the cause of the rest is unknown. The V and J calls and clone size were taken over from that table, and D and trimming were inferred from the DNA. In all, the sample holds tens of thousands of clones, and about 83% of those were seen once. The ten top clones hold approximately 3% of the sample.

In total, approximately 610 healthy bone marrow donors made up the cohort. Cohort members were all nominally healthy when sampled, although unrecorded immune exposures were likely present. The donor was CMV seronegative and belonged to the group of 352 seronegative cohort members. A peripheral blood sample was collected from each donor, and TCR beta sequencing was performed on peripheral blood mononuclear cells. The Qiagen DNeasy Blood Extraction Kit was used to extract genomic DNA from the blood cell samples. Results the study describes overall, beyond this receptor: Because HLA typing was missing for some donors at each locus, association tests included only the typed subset. Correlated functional status among segregating V segments might be attributable to linkage disequilibrium, but an unknown experimental factor could not be ruled out. Strong co-occurrence of HLA alleles, especially DR and DQ, made assigning TCR associations to individual alleles difficult. According to a later analysis, TCR association rates differed among HLA loci, with DRB1 alleles showing the most associated TCRs and HLA-C alleles showing the fewest. An association between a missense DCLRE1C variant and V-gene and J-gene trimming of TCR beta chains was found in a later genetic analysis and replicated in an independent cohort. Broadly in line with IMGT annotations, most TCR beta V segments showed up in productive rearrangements about 87% or about 30% of the time in an earlier analysis of several hundred of the donors. Most TCR sequences were observed very rarely across donors, whereas some public TCRs were present in many individuals. The sequencing pipeline was judged likely to have produced a cluster of highly shared sequence variants as a technical artifact. The study listed approximately 160 TCR beta chains as associated with cytomegalovirus. Roughly uniform sequencing depth across donors was assumed in presence/absence analyses, although this assumption may not hold. A further reported finding was that TCR beta sequences accurately predicted the HLA-A and HLA-B alleles for most subjects in the first cohort. Because counts were too low, about 18 rarely observed V segments, including chromosome 9 orphons, were left out of the earlier analysis of approximately 500 of the donors. Most CMV-associated TCR beta chains appeared to be HLA-restricted in a later analysis, and the HLA associations seemed to be driven largely by CMV exposure. In both the original and validation cohorts, the classifier was reported to diagnose cytomegalovirus status with high specificity and sensitivity. For the cohort, immune exposure information was limited to CMV serostatus. It was suggested by the authors that the approach could potentially be generalized to other disease states and immunological phenotypes. In vitro tests confirmed that a few of the cytomegalovirus-associated TCR beta chains recognize cytomegalovirus antigens. Several of the top co-occurrence clusters appeared to be linked to parvovirus B19, influenza, CMV and Epstein-Barr virus, according to a later analysis. A later genetic analysis reported fewer N-insertions in productive TCRs among donors in an Asian-associated ancestry cluster than the roughly 720-donor mean. Compared with equally common non-associated chains, HLA-associated TCR beta chains in a later analysis were more clonally expanded and had lower generation probabilities. At a false discovery rate of 0.05, a later analysis linked approximately 18,000 TCR beta sequences to specific HLA alleles. This cohort had only TCR beta chains sequenced, and the lack of alpha or paired-chain data limited which features could be detected.

Specimen: PBMCs. This receptor was obtained from a boy between 10 and 17 years old in good health and CMV-seronegative.

The CDR3 protein is CASSPPTSYEQYF. DNA sequence: TGTGCCAGCTCACCACCGACTAGCTACGAGCAGTACTTC. The rearrangement joined TRBV18 to TRBJ2-7; a tentative D call is TRBD2 (6 bases match). Spanning cysteine to phenylalanine, the CDR3 consists of 13 amino acids. Here the CDR3 DNA is all that survives: 39 bases in frame from base 1. CDR1 and CDR2 were assigned from the germline V gene as KGHSH and LQKENI. V is shortened by 0 bases, J by 3 bases, and the region joining them spans 6 bases.